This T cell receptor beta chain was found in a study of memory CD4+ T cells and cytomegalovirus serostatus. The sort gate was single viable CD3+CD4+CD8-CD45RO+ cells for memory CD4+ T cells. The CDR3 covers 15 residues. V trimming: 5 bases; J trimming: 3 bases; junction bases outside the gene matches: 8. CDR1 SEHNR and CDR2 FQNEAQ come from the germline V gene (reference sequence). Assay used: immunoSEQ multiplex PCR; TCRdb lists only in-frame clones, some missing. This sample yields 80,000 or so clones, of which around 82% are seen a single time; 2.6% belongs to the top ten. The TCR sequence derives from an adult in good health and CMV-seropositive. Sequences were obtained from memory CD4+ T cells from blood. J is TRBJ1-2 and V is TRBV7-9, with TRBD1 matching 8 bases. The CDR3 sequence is CASSPSAGGHYGYTF. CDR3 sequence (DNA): TGTGCCAGCAGCCCCTCGGCAGGGGGCCACTATGGCTACACCTTC.